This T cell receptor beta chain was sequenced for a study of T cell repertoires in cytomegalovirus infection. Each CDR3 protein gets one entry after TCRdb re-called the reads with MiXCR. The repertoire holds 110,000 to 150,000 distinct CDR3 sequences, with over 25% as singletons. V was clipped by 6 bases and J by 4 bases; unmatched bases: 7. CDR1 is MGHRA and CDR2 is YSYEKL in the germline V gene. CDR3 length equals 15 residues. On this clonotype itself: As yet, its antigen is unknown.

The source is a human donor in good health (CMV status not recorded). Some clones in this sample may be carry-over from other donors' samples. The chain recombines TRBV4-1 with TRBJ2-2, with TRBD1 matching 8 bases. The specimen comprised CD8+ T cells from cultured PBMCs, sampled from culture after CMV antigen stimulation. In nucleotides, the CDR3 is TGCGCCAGCAGTTTCGGACAGGGTGTCACCGGGGAGCTGTTTTTT. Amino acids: CASSFGQGVTGELFF.